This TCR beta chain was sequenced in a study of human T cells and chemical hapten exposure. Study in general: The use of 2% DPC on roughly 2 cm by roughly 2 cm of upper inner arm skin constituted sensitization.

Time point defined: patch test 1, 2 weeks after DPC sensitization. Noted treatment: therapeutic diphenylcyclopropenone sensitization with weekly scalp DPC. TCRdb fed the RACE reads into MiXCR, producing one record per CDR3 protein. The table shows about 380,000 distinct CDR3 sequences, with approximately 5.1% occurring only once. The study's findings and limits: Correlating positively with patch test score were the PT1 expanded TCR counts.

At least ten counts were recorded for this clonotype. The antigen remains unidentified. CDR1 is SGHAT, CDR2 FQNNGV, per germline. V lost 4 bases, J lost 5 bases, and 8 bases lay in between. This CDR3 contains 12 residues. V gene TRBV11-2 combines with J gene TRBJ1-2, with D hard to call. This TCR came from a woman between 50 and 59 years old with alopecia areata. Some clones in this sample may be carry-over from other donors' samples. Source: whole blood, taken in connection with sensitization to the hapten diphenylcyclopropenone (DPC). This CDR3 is CASSSTAYGYTF. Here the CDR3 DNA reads TGTGCCAGCAGCTCCACCGCGTATGGCTACACCTTC. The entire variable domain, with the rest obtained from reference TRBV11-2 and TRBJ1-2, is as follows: EAGVAQSPRYKIIEKRQSVAFWCNPISGHATLYWYQQILGQGPKLLIQFQNNGVVDDSQLPKDRFSAERLKGVDSTLKIQPAKLEDSAVYLCASSSTAYGYTFGSGTRLTVV.